The present T cell receptor (beta chain) was sequenced within a study of cytomegalovirus exposure and HLA in healthy donors. Researchers ran the PCR with 60 Vbeta and 13 Jbeta primers. The method was immunoSEQ multiplex PCR; TCRdb's version includes in-frame clones alone and lacks a portion of them. The table includes more than 95,000 clones, around 84% detected once. Though probably carrying unrecorded immune exposures, donors were nominally healthy at sampling. A note on this clone: Its antigen remains unknown.

Trimming cost V 4 bases and J 11 bases, with 17 bases left between them. Germline loops: CDR1 SGHTA, CDR2 FQGNSA. The CDR3 totals 13 residues. Study-wide points: Being indistinguishable, some V segments were excluded, TRBV6-2 and TRBV6-3 among them. A later analysis found most CMV-associated TCR beta chains apparently HLA-restricted. Roughly uniform depth of sequencing across donors was assumed in presence/absence analyses.

This chain uses TRBV7-2 with TRBJ2-5; D ambiguous. This TCR derives from a man between 18 and 35 years old in good health and CMV-seronegative. The sequenced sample consisted of PBMCs. The CDR3 DNA reads TGTGCCAGCAGCTCGCCCAACCCAGGTGAGCAGTACTTC. Protein sequence: CASSSPNPGEQYF.